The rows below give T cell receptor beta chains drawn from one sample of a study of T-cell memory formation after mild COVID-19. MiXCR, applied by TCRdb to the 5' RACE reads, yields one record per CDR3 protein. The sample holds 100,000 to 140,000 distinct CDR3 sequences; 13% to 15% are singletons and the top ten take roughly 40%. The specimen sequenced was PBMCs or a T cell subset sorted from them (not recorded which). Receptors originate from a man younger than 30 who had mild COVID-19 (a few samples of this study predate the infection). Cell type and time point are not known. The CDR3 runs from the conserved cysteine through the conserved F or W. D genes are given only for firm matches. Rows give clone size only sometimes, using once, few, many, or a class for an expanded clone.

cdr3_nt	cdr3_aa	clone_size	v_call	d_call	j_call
TGTGCCAGCAGCCAGTACAGGGGAGGTCTAGCCAAAAACATTCAGTACTTC	CASSQYRGGLAKNIQYF	few	TRBV7-9	NA	TRBJ2-4
TGTGCCAGCGGGACGGACCTTTCAAATGAGCAGTTCTTC	CASGTDLSNEQFF	NA	TRBV7-9	NA	TRBJ2-1
TGTGCCAGCAGCTACATCACAGATACGCAGTATTTT	CASSYITDTQYF	many	TRBV7-9	NA	TRBJ2-3
TGTGCCAGCAGCTTACCGGGAGACAATGAGCAGTTCTTC	CASSLPGDNEQFF	few	TRBV7-2	NA	TRBJ2-1
TGCGCCAGCAGCTTGGTGGCTAGTTCTACACTTGAGCAGTTCTTC	CASSLVASSTLEQFF	NA	TRBV5-1	NA	TRBJ2-1
TGTGCCAGCAGCTTAGAGTCAGCGGACAGGAGATACAATGAGCAGTTCTTC	CASSLESADRRYNEQFF	NA	TRBV7-6	TRBD1	TRBJ2-1
TGTGCCAGCAGCTCTCACCGGACTAGCGGGGTAGATACGCAGTATTTT	CASSSHRTSGVDTQYF	few	TRBV12-3/TRBV12-4	TRBD2	TRBJ2-3
TGTGCCAGCAGCTCGACAGTTGATACGCAGTATTTT	CASSSTVDTQYF	NA	TRBV7-8	NA	TRBJ2-3
TGTGCCAGCAGCTTAGGTCTAGCGGGGGGACATACGCAGTATTTT	CASSLGLAGGHTQYF	NA	TRBV11-2	TRBD2	TRBJ2-3
TGTGCCAGCAGCAAGGTGTCGGATAGCAATCAGCCCCAGCATTTT	CASSKVSDSNQPQHF	NA	TRBV28	NA	TRBJ1-5
TGTGCCAGCAGCCTGGACAGGGAATACTCACCCCTCCACTTT	CASSLDREYSPLHF	NA	TRBV3-1	TRBD1	TRBJ1-6
TGTGCCAGCATCAACCACTCCTACAATGAGCAGTTCTTC	CASINHSYNEQFF	NA	TRBV6-6	NA	TRBJ2-1
TGTGCCATCAGTGACGGGACAGGGCCTGGGGCCAACGTCCTGACTTTC	CAISDGTGPGANVLTF	few	TRBV10-3	TRBD1	TRBJ2-6
TGCGCCAGCCGAATCCGGGGGGCTGGAAACACTGAAGCTTTCTTT	CASRIRGAGNTEAFF	NA	TRBV5-1	NA	TRBJ1-1
TGTGCCAGCAGCCCGGGACCGAACTCCTACAATGAGCAGTTCTTC	CASSPGPNSYNEQFF	NA	TRBV7-2	NA	TRBJ2-1
TGTGCCAGCAGCCCAAGTGGCAGGAGCTCCTATAATTCACCCCTCCACTTT	CASSPSGRSSYNSPLHF	NA	TRBV7-6	NA	TRBJ1-6
TGCAGCGGAAGACAGGGAGCAGATACGCAGTATTTT	CSGRQGADTQYF	few	TRBV29-1	TRBD1	TRBJ2-3
TGTGCCAGCAGTGAAGGGCCGATAAACTACGAGCAGTACTTC	CASSEGPINYEQYF	few	TRBV2	NA	TRBJ2-7
TGTGCCAGCAGCCCCTCAGGGGCCTCATCATACGAGCAGTACTTC	CASSPSGASSYEQYF	few	TRBV9	NA	TRBJ2-7
TGTGCCAGCAGCGTTCGGGAGTCAGTCTCTGGGGCCAACGTCCTGACTTTC	CASSVRESVSGANVLTF	NA	TRBV7-8	NA	TRBJ2-6
TGTGCCAGCAGTTTCGATTCTCTGGTGAGTTTCTTT	CASSFDSLVSFF	few	TRBV12-3/TRBV12-4	NA	TRBJ1-1
TGCGCCAGCAGCCAGGCGGACAGCTCTAGCACAGATACGCAGTATTTT	CASSQADSSSTDTQYF	few	TRBV4-3	NA	TRBJ2-3
TGCGCCAGCAGCCAAGCTTTGGCAGGTCGGAATGAGCAGTTCTTC	CASSQALAGRNEQFF	NA	TRBV4-3	NA	TRBJ2-1
TGTGCCAGCAGCTTCCCCCCGTCGGAAGCTTTCTTT	CASSFPPSEAFF	NA	TRBV7-9	NA	TRBJ1-1
TGTGCCAGCAGCGGCCGGGACAGTCATCAGCCCCAGCATTTT	CASSGRDSHQPQHF	many	TRBV9	TRBD1	TRBJ1-5
TGTGCCAGCGTGCCTGGTGAGTCGACTGAAGCTTTCTTT	CASVPGESTEAFF	NA	TRBV2	NA	TRBJ1-1
TGCAGCGTGGACTCGGGGAATAGGGACACCGGGGAGCTGTTTTTT	CSVDSGNRDTGELFF	NA	TRBV29-1	NA	TRBJ2-2
TGTGCCAGCAGTGACTCTGGGGTTTCAGATACGCAGTATTTT	CASSDSGVSDTQYF	few	TRBV6-4	NA	TRBJ2-3
TGTGCCAGCAGACTGACTTGGACAGGGGTGAACACTGAAGCTTTCTTT	CASRLTWTGVNTEAFF	few	TRBV12-3/TRBV12-4	TRBD1	TRBJ1-1
TGTGCCAGTAGTATTGGCAATGAGCAGTTCTTC	CASSIGNEQFF	NA	TRBV19	NA	TRBJ2-1
TGTGCCAGCAGGACCGGGGCGGGAGGGCAGCCCCAGCATTTT	CASRTGAGGQPQHF	NA	TRBV6-5	NA	TRBJ1-5
TGCGCCAGCAGCCAATTGGGACAACCAGCTGAAGCTTTCTTT	CASSQLGQPAEAFF	few	TRBV4-1	NA	TRBJ1-1
TGTGCCAGCAGGGTAGCCGGGGGGAGCACAGATACGCAGTATTTT	CASRVAGGSTDTQYF	few	TRBV2	TRBD2	TRBJ2-3
TGTGCCGCGGGCCGGGACACGTCCTACGAGCAGTACTTC	CAAGRDTSYEQYF	NA	TRBV12-3/TRBV12-4	NA	TRBJ2-7
TGTGCCAGCAGCAAACTATCAATCCAGGACAGGGAAAGGTCAGATACGCAGTATTTT	CASSKLSIQDRERSDTQYF	few	TRBV21-1	NA	TRBJ2-3
TGTGCCACCAGCAGAGATCGGTTTCGAGGGGAAGCTTTCTTT	CATSRDRFRGEAFF	NA	TRBV15	NA	TRBJ1-1
TGTGCCAGCAGCGTGACAGGGGCCGGGGAGCTGTTTTTT	CASSVTGAGELFF	few	TRBV7-9	TRBD1	TRBJ2-2
TGCGCCAGCAGCTTGGTCGCAGATACGCAGTATTTT	CASSLVADTQYF	many	TRBV5-1	NA	TRBJ2-3
TGCGCCAGCAGCTTTGCGGGGACTGGGGAACAGTACTTC	CASSFAGTGEQYF	many	TRBV5-1	NA	TRBJ2-7
TGTGCCAGCACCCAACTAGGAACGCAGTATTTT	CASTQLGTQYF	few	TRBV6-6	NA	TRBJ2-3
TGCGCCAGCAGCTTGAGGGGACGGACGAAAGAGACCCAGTACTTC	CASSLRGRTKETQYF	NA	TRBV5-1	NA	TRBJ2-5
TGTGCCAGCAGTTTACTAGCGGGGGGGCGGGAGACCCAGTACTTC	CASSLLAGGRETQYF	many	TRBV7-2	TRBD2	TRBJ2-5
TGTGCCAGCAGGTCGCACCCTCCCTACGAGCAGTACTTC	CASRSHPPYEQYF	few	TRBV6-2/TRBV6-3	NA	TRBJ2-7
TGTGCCAGCAACTGGGGTTCAGACACCGGGGAGCTGTTTTTT	CASNWGSDTGELFF	few	TRBV6-6	NA	TRBJ2-2
TGTGCCAGCAGTCCGGGGATTAAATCCTACGAGCAGTACTTC	CASSPGIKSYEQYF	NA	TRBV27	NA	TRBJ2-7
TGTGCCAGCAGCCGTTGGGGGAACACAGATACGCAGTATTTT	CASSRWGNTDTQYF	many	TRBV5-5	NA	TRBJ2-3
TGTGCCAGCAGTGGACTAGCGGAGCCCCAAGAGACCCAGTACTTC	CASSGLAEPQETQYF	NA	TRBV6-2/TRBV6-3	TRBD2	TRBJ2-5
TGTGCCAGCAGCCCACCGTTGGGATACGAGCAGTACTTC	CASSPPLGYEQYF	NA	TRBV7-2	NA	TRBJ2-7
TGCGCCAGCAGCCAAGAGTTCGGGACTAGCGGGGTCTACGAGCAGTACTTC	CASSQEFGTSGVYEQYF	few	TRBV4-1	TRBD2	TRBJ2-7
TGTGCCAGCAGCTCCTCAGTTAGGGCAGATACGCAGTATTTT	CASSSSVRADTQYF	NA	TRBV7-2	NA	TRBJ2-3
TGTGCCAGCAGCGAGTGGGACAGGGGGCTGGGAGCTTTCTTT	CASSEWDRGLGAFF	many	TRBV4-2	TRBD1	TRBJ1-1
TGTGCCAGCAGCTCAGGCACAGGGCTCACTGAAGCTTTCTTT	CASSSGTGLTEAFF	NA	TRBV13	NA	TRBJ1-1